Included here is one T cell receptor (beta chain) sequence, with context. The sample belongs to a study of T-cell reconstitution after alpha-beta-depleted transplantation in children. Preparing the TCRbeta library involved the use of unique molecular identifiers. Each CDR3 protein is one row after TCRdb ran MiXCR on the PCR reads. The sample yields roughly 300,000 distinct CDR3 sequences, nearly 10% seen once. The sequence was collected from a human donor who donated a stem cell graft to a child with SCID. This specimen consisted of PBMCs from the stem cell graft donor, obtained from the stem cell graft.

The chain's CDR3 is CASGLAYEQFF. In DNA form, the CDR3 reads TGTGCTAGTGGTTTGGCGTACGAGCAGTTCTTC. The V gene is TRBV12-5, the J gene TRBJ2-1; D ambiguous. Looked up from germline, CDR1 is LGHNT and CDR2 is FRNRAP. The CDR3 is 11 residues long. Trimming stripped 1 base from V and 10 bases from J, with 5 bases between. The complete variable domain, with remaining parts taken from reference TRBV12-5 and TRBJ2-1, reads DARVTQTPRHKVTEMGQEVTMRCQPILGHNTVFWYRQTMMQGLELLAYFRNRAPLDDSGMPKDRFSAEMPDATLATLKIQPSEPRDSAVYFCASGLAYEQFFGPGTRLTVL.